This T cell receptor beta chain was found in a study of T cell responses to AZD1222 COVID-19 vaccine. The junction had 9 bases not matched to a gene; V was cut back by 4 bases and J by 7 bases. Germline V gene lookup returns CDR1 SQVTM and CDR2 ANQGSEA. The length of the CDR3 is 14 residues. Assay: immunoSEQ multiplex PCR; the TCRdb copy retains only in-frame clones and omits some. The sample lists around 110,000 clones, approximately 86% occurring once. As regards this clone: Its matching antigen is unknown.

General observations from the study: Spike as a whole was targeted by vaccine-associated CD4 TCRs, dominant at 160-218 and 743-854. The study identified only five to seven AZD1222 recipients as seropositive at baseline. Repertoires were obtained only post-peak T cell response.

The chain uses TRBV29-1 and TRBJ2-7; 11 nucleotides line up with TRBD2. This material consisted of peripheral blood, taken on day 0 of AZD1222 vaccination. The origin of this receptor is an adult in good health. The CDR3 DNA reads TGCAGCGTTGGGCCTCTAGCGGGGGGAGGTGAGCAGTACTTC. It is translated as CSVGPLAGGGEQYF.